Here is one T cell receptor beta chain with its context. Its target is not known. The naive CD8 fraction comprised CD45RO-negative cells positively selected for CCR7 and excluded terminally differentiated effector memory CD45RA+ cells. The data originate from a study of shared clonotypes between healthy human individuals. Whole-study results and caveats: Among donors, the sharing of clonotypes was expected to be influenced by sequencing depth. The represented genetic and exposure-history diversity was limited by the small number of donors.

Libraries were prepared by immunoSEQ multiplex PCR; TCRdb keeps only in-frame clonotypes and omits some of them. Counted here are around 1,900,000 clones, around 93% occurring once; the ten biggest clones make up about 1.6%. Sequenced sample: naive CD8+ T cells from PBMCs. The sequence was obtained from a young man in good health. Some clones in this sample may be carry-over from other donors' samples.

The chain's CDR3 is CASSLNLGMNTEAFF. In DNA form, the CDR3 reads TGTGCCAGCAGTTTAAATCTGGGAATGAACACTGAAGCTTTCTTT. The chain combines TRBV27 with TRBJ1-1; D remains ambiguous. The CDR3 loop spans 15 amino acids. The germline V gene has CDR1 MNHEY and CDR2 SMNVEV (reference sequence). V was trimmed by 2 bases and J by 0 bases, leaving 10 bases between them.